The 11 T cell receptor beta chains below all came from one sample that was sequenced in a study of CD8+ T cells in alopecia areata. Noted treatment: oral pan-JAK inhibitor, 5-10 mg twice daily. Extraction of RNA preceded its reverse transcription into cDNA, which served as the sequencing template. TCRdb's copy holds only in-frame clones and misses some; the assay was immunoSEQ multiplex PCR. Here the sample spans fewer than 110,000 clones, more than 75% being singletons. The source material was CD8+ T cells sorted from blood, sampled between weeks 30 and 35, from a patient treated with tofacitinib. The receptor set was obtained from a human donor with alopecia areata.

CDR3 DNA sequence: TGCGCCAGCAGCCAAGCGCAGGTAAGCGCTGAAGCTTTCTTT. This translates into CASSQAQVSAEAFF. This rearrangement joins TRBV4-1 to TRBJ1-1; D is undetermined. V gave up 1 base and J gave up 6 bases, with 12 bases separating them. The germline CDR1 and CDR2 sequences are MGHRA and YSYEKL. The CDR3 totals 14 residues.

The chain joins TRBV4-1 to TRBJ2-7; 8 positions agree with TRBD1. Germline V gene lookup returns CDR1 MGHRA and CDR2 YSYEKL. The CDR3 spans 15 residues. With V trimmed by 1 base and J by 2 bases, 4 bases remained unmatched. CDR3 residues: CASSQGQGTPYEQYF. For the CDR3, the DNA is TGCGCCAGCAGCCAAGGACAGGGGACACCCTACGAGCAGTACTTC.

This rearrangement joins TRBV29-1 to TRBJ1-1; D is ambiguous. V was cut by 2 bases and J by 8 bases, with 6 bases left in between. Germline assignment: CDR1 SQVTM and CDR2 ANQGSEA. CDR3 size: 10 residues. DNA of the CDR3: TGCAGCGTTGAAACGCAGGAAGCTTTCTTT. Translated, it gives CSVETQEAFF. Variable domain in full (rest from reference TRBV29-1 and TRBJ1-1): SAVISQKPSRDICQRGTSLTIQCQVDSQVTMMFWYRQQPGQSLTLIATANQGSEATYESGFVIDKFPISRPNLTFSTLTVSNMSPEDSSIYLCSVETQEAFFGQGTRLTVV.

The chain couples TRBV27 to TRBJ2-7; D gene uncertain. The CDR3 has 14 amino acids. The V gene lost 5 bases and the J gene lost 2 bases, with 13 bases spanning the gap. CDR1 is MNHEY and CDR2 is SMNVEV in the germline V gene (reference sequence). CDR3 in DNA: TGTGCCAGCAGTCTTATGCAGGAAGCCTACGAGCAGTACTTC. This sequence encodes CASSLMQEAYEQYF.

The chain is built from TRBV2 and TRBJ2-7; D is unresolved. This CDR3 region has 12 residues. Per the germline V gene, CDR1 is SNHLY and CDR2 is FYNNEI. The ends were cut back, 3 bases at V and 2 bases at J, with 5 bases in the middle. This chain's CDR3 is CASSDEPYEQYF. In DNA, the CDR3 is TGTGCCAGCAGTGATGAACCCTACGAGCAGTACTTC.

The table lists this clone with a count of one. The junction differs from germline at one of its ends, possibly a read error. This chain uses TRBV5-1 with TRBJ2-7; 7 bases are a match to TRBD1. Germline-derived CDR1 and CDR2 are SGHRS and YFSETQ. The CDR3 extends over 14 amino acids. The CDR3 coding sequence is TGCGCCAGCAGCTCTTGGACAGGTGGCTACAAGCAGTACTTC. Amino acids: CASSSWTGGYKQYF.

This clone was found once. J is TRBJ1-1 and V is TRBV19; D uncertain. Germline-derived CDR1 and CDR2 are LNHDA and SQIVND (reference sequence). V gave up 7 bases and J gave up 1 base, with 13 bases separating them. The CDR3 consists of 14 residues. CDR3 protein: CASTGKTANTEAFF. The DNA for the CDR3 is TGTGCCAGTACCGGGAAGACGGCGAACACTGAAGCTTTCTTT.

The gene calls are TRBV6-4 and TRBJ1-1; no clear D. With 4 bases removed from V and 2 bases from J, the gap between germline ends came to 8 bases. The CDR3 has 13 residues. CDR1 is MRHNA, CDR2 SNTAGT, per germline. CDR3 DNA sequence: TGTGCCAGCAGTGTCGACCTTAACACTGAAGCTTTCTTT. It specifies CASSVDLNTEAFF.

The chain carries TRBV7-9 and TRBJ2-7; weak D call: TRBD2 (6 bases). The V end was cut by 2 bases, the J end by 5 bases, with 10 bases between. The CDR3 consists of 13 residues. Germline V lookup: CDR1 SEHNR, CDR2 FQNEAQ (reference sequence). The CDR3 reads CASSLMSSDEQYF. CDR3 DNA: TGTGCCAGCAGCTTAATGTCTAGCGACGAGCAGTACTTC.

This clone has just a few counts. The DNA for the CDR3 is TGTGCCAGCAGCTTAAGTAGGGCTAGCGGATACGAGCAGTACTTC. It yields the protein CASSLSRASGYEQYF. The gene calls are TRBV7-2 and TRBJ2-7; 7 bases fit TRBD2. The CDR3 is made up of 15 amino acids. The germline V gene has CDR1 SGHTA and CDR2 FQGNSA. The V and J ends lost 2 bases and 4 bases, in that order; junction bases with no gene match: 8.

The sample holds one count of this clone. The chain carries TRBV19 and TRBJ2-7; 9 bases are shared with TRBD2. This CDR3 contains 15 residues. Germline-derived CDR1 and CDR2 are LNHDA and SQIVND (reference sequence). V gave up 2 bases and J gave up 6 bases; unmatched junction bases: 8. CDR3 nucleotides: TGTGCCAGTAGTATACAGGGACTAGCAAACTTCGAGCAGTACTTC. It is translated as CASSIQGLANFEQYF. Variable domain in full (rest from reference TRBV19 and TRBJ2-7): DGGITQSPKYLFRKEGQNVTLSCEQNLNHDAMYWYRQDPGQGLRLIYYSQIVNDFQKGDIAEGYSVSREKKESFPLTVTSAQKNPTAFYLCASSIQGLANFEQYFGPGTRLTVT.